The sequence of this T cell receptor beta chain was determined in a study of cytomegalovirus exposure and HLA in healthy donors. Study conclusions and caveats: Exclusion as indistinguishable affected some V segments, including TRBV6-2 and TRBV6-3. Most of the TCR beta V segments (in an earlier analysis) were productive either about 87% or about 30% of the time. Accurate prediction of HLA-A and HLA-B alleles (for most subjects) was reportedly achieved from TCR beta sequences.

To note about this clone: Its antigen remains unidentified.

The PCR employed 60 Vbeta primers together with 13 Jbeta primers. Generated by immunoSEQ multiplex PCR, the TCRdb table keeps only in-frame clones and is missing some. The sample records about 200,000 clones, less than 80% being singletons. Germline-derived CDR1 and CDR2 are SGHVS and FNYEAQ. The CDR3 runs 19 residues. V shed 2 bases, J shed 1 base, and the junction held 10 bases outside the gene matches. The TCR comes from a girl aged 2 to 10 in good health and CMV-seronegative. Material for sequencing was PBMCs. This chain uses TRBV7-6 with TRBJ2-2, with 10 bases fitting TRBD1. In DNA, the CDR3 is TGTGCCAGCAGCTTATTGGGGACAGGGGCTAATAGGAACACCGGGGAGCTGTTTTTT. It codes for CASSLLGTGANRNTGELFF.